This T cell receptor beta chain was retrieved from a study of blood T cells in healthy people across ages. This CDR3 is built from 15 residues. Germline values: CDR1 DFQATT, CDR2 SNEGSKA (reference sequence). Trimming pared 0 bases from V and 1 base from J, leaving 12 bases between. Together with a sample-barcoded 5' primer, a J-beta primer mix was included in a second PCR lasting about 6 to 12 cycles. TCRdb redid the calling of the 5' RACE reads with MiXCR, one entry per CDR3 protein. The sample includes over 700,000 distinct CDR3 sequences, more than 20% of them seen just once. These same records also appear under a second study, on T cells of mothers and their children.

The chain is built from TRBV20-1 and TRBJ2-5; D possibly corresponds to TRBD2 (6 bases). This receptor was identified in a boy younger than 18 in good health. Sequenced input: blood. The CDR3, as DNA: TGCAGTGCTAGAGATACCGGGGAGGCCCAAGAGACCCAGTACTTC. It specifies CSARDTGEAQETQYF.